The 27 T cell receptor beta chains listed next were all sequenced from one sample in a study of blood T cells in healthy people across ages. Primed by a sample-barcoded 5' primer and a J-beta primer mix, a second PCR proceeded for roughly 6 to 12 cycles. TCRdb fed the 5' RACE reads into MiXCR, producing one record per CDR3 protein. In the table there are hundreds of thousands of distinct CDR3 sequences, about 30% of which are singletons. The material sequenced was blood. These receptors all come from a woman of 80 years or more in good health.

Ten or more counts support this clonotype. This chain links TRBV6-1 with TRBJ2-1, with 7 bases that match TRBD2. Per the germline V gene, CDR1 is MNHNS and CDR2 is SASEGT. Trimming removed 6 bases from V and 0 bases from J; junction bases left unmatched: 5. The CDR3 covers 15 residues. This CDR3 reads CASRGRGDSYNEQFF. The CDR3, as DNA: TGTGCCAGCAGAGGACGGGGGGACTCCTACAATGAGCAGTTCTTC.

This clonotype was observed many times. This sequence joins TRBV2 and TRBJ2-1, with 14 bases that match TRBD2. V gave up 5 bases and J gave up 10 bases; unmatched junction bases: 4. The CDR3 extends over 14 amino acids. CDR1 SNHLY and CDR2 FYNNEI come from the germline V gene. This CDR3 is CASSLRTSGGEQFF. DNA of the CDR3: TGTGCCAGCAGTTTAAGGACTAGCGGGGGGGAGCAGTTCTTC.

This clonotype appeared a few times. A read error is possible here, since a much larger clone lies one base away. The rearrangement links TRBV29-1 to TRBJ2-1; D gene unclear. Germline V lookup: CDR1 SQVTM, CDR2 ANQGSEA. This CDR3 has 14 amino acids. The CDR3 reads CSGMGGSSYNEQVF. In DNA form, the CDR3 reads TGCAGCGGGATGGGCGGAAGCTCCTACAATGAGCAGGTCTTC.

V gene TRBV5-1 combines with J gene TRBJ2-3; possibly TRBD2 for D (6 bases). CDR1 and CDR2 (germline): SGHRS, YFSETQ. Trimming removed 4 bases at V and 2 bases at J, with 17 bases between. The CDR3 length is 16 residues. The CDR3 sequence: CASSAGTLSLTDTQYF. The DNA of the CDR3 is TGCGCCAGCAGCGCCGGGACTCTTTCCCTCACAGATACGCAGTATTTT.

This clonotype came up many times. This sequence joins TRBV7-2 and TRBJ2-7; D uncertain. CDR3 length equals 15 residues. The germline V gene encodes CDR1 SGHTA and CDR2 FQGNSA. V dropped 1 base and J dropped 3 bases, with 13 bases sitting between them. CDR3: CASSLDPGPYYEQYF. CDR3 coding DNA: TGTGCCAGCAGCTTAGATCCCGGTCCATACTACGAGCAGTACTTC. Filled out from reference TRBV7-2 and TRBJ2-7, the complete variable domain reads GAGVSQSPSNKVTEKGKDVELRCDPISGHTALYWYRQSLGQGLEFLIYFQGNSAPDKSGLPSDRFSAERTGGSVSTLTIQRTQQEDSAVYLCASSLDPGPYYEQYFGPGTRLTVT.

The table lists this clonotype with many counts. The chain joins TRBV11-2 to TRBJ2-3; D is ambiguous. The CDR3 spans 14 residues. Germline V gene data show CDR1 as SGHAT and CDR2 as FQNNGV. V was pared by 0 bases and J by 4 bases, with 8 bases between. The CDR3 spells CASSLDTVPDTQYF. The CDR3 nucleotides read TGTGCCAGCAGCTTAGATACTGTCCCAGATACGCAGTATTTT.

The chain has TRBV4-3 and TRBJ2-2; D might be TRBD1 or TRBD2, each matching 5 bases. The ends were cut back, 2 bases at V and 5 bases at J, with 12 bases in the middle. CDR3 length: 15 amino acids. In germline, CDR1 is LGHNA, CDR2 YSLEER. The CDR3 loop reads CASSQSGTGTGELFF. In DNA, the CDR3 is TGCGCCAGCAGCCAATCCGGGACGGGGACCGGGGAGCTGTTTTTT.

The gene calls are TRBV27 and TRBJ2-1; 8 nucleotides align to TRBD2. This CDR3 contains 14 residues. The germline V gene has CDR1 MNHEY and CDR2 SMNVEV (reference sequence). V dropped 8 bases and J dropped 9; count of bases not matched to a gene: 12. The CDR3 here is CASRPGGKSGEQFF. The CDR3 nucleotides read TGTGCCAGCCGGCCGGGAGGGAAAAGTGGTGAGCAGTTCTTC.

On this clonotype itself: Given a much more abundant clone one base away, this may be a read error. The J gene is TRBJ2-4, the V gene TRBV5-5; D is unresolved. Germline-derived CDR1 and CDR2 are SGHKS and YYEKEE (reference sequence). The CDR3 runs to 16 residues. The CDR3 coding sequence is TGTGCCAGCAACTTGGCCCCCAACCTAGCCAAAAACATTCAGTACTTC. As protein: CASNLAPNLAKNIQYF.

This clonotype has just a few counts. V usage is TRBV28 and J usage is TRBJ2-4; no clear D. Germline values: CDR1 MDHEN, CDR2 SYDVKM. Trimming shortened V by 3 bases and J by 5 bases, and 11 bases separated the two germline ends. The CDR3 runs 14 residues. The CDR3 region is CASSFRRSQNIQYF. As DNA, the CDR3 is TGTGCCAGCAGTTTTCGTCGATCCCAAAACATTCAGTACTTC.

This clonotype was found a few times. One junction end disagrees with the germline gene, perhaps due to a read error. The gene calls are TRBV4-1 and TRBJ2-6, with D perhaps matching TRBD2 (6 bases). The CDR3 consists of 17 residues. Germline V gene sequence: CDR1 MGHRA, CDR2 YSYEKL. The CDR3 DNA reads TGCGCCAGCAGCCGAATCCCGGAGGGTACTGGGGCCAACGTCCAGACTTTC. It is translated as CASSRIPEGTGANVQTF.

The CDR3 bases are TGCGCCAGCAGCTTGTGGGGACCTGGGAGGGGCACTGAAGCTTTCTTT. Translating gives CASSLWGPGRGTEAFF. V gene TRBV5-1 combines with J gene TRBJ1-1; D is possibly TRBD1 (5 bases). Trimming cost V 1 base and J 4 bases, with 17 bases left between them. The CDR3 is 16 amino acids. In germline, CDR1 is SGHRS, CDR2 YFSETQ.

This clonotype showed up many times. For the CDR3, the DNA is TGTGCCAGCAGCCCCGGTAGGGTTCAGCCCCAGCATTTT. Protein product: CASSPGRVQPQHF. V usage is TRBV6-5 and J usage is TRBJ1-5, with D unresolved. The CDR3 is made up of 13 amino acids. Germline loops: CDR1 MNHEY, CDR2 SVGAGI. The V and J ends lost 6 bases and 6 bases respectively, with 12 bases between them.

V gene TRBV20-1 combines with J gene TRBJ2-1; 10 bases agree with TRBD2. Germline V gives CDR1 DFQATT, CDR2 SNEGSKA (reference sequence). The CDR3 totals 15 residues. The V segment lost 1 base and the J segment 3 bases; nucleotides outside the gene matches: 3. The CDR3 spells CSARAVAGGYNEQFF. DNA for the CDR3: TGCAGTGCTAGAGCGGTAGCGGGGGGCTACAATGAGCAGTTCTTC.

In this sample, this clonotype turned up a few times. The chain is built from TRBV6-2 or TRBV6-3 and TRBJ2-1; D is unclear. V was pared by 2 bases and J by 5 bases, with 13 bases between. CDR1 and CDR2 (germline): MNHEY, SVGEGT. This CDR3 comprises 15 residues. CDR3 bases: TGTGCCAGCAGTTACATGGCAACCTGGGACAATGAGCAGTTCTTC. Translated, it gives CASSYMATWDNEQFF.

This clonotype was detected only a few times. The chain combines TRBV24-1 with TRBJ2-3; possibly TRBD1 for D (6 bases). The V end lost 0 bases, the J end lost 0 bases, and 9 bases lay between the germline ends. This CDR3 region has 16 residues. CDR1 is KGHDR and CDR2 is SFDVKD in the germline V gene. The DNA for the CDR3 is TGTGCCACCAGTGATTTGGACAGGAAGAGCACAGATACGCAGTATTTT. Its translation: CATSDLDRKSTDTQYF.

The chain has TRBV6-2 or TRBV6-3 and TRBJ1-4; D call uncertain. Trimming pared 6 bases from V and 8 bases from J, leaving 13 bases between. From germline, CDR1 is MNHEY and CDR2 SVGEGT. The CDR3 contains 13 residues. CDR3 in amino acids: CASRYSGSEKLFF. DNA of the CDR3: TGTGCCAGCAGGTATTCGGGATCCGAAAAACTGTTTTTT.

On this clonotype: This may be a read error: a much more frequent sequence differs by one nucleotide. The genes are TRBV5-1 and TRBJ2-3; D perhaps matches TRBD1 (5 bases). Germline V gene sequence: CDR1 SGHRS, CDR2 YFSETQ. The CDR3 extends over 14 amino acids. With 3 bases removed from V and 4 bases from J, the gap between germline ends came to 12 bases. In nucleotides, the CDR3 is TGCGCCAGCAGCTGGGGCGAGGCGGCAGATACGCAGTATTTT. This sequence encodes CASSWGEAADTQYF.

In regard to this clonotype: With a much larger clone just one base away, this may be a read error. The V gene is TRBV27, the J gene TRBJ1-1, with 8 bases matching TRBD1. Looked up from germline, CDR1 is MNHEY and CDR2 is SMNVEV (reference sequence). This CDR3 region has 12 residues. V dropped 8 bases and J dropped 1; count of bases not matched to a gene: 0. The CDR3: CASGTGNTEAFF. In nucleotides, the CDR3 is TGTGCCAGCGGGACAGGGAACACTGAAGCTTTCTTT.

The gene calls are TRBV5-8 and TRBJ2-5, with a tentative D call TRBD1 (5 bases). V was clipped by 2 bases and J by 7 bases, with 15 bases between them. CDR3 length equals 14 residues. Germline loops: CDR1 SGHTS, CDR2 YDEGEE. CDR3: CASSFGQGRGTQYF. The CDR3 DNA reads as TGTGCCAGCAGCTTCGGGCAGGGTAGGGGGACCCAGTACTTC.

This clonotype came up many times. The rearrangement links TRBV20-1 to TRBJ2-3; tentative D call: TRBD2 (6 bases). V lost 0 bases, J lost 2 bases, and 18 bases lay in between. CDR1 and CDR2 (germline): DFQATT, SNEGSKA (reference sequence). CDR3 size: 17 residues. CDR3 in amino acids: CSARDFNGTRHTDTQYF. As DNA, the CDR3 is TGCAGTGCTAGAGATTTTAACGGGACTCGACACACAGATACGCAGTATTTT.

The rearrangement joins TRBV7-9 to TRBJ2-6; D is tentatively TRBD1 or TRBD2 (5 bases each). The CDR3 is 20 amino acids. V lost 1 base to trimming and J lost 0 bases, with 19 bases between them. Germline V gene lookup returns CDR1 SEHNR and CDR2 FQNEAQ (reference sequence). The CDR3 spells CASSLGGNLRKTSGANVLTF. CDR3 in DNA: TGTGCCAGCAGCTTAGGGGGGAATCTACGCAAAACCTCTGGGGCCAACGTCCTGACTTTC.

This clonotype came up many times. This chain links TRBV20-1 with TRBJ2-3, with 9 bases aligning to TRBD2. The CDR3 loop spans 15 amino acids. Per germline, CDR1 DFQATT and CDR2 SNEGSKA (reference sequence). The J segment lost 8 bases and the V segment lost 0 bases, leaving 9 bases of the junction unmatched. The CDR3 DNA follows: TGCAGTGCTAGAGATCCAGCGGGGGGTGCGGGTACGCAGTATTTT. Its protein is CSARDPAGGAGTQYF.

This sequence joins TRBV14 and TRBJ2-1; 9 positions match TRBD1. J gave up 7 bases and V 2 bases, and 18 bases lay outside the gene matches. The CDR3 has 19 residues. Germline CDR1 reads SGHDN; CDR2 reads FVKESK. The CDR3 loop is CASSQRFMTVGTGSNEQFF. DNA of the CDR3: TGTGCCAGCAGCCAACGGTTCATGACTGTCGGGACAGGGTCAAATGAGCAGTTCTTC.

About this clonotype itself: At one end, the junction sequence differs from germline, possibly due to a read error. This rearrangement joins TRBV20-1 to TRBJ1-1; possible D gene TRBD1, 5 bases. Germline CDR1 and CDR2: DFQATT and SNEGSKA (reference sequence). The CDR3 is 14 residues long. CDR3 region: CSARRGDPYTEAFF. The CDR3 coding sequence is TGCAGCGCTAGGCGGGGGGACCCGTACACTGAAGCTTTCTTT.

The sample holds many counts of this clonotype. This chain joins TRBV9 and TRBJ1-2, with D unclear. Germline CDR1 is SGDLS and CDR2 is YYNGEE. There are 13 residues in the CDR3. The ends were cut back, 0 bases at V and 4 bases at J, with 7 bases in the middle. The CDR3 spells CASSVASGYGYTF. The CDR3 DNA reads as TGTGCCAGCAGCGTAGCTTCCGGCTATGGCTACACCTTC.

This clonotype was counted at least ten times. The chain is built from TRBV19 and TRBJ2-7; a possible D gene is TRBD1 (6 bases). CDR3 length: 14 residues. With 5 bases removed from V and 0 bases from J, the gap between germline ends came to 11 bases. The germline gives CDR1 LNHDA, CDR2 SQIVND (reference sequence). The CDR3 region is CASSLWDTSYEQYF. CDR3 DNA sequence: TGTGCCAGTAGTCTATGGGACACCTCCTACGAGCAGTACTTC.